This T cell receptor (beta chain) was retrieved from a study of blood T cell repertoires in COVID-19. The V and J ends lost 0 bases and 3 bases, in that order; junction bases with no gene match: 5. CDR1 SGHRS and CDR2 YFSETQ come from the germline V gene. This CDR3 spans 15 amino acids. All recovered Cohort 3 donors got two negative PCRs, got clearance, or saw symptom resolution. Profiled with immunoSEQ multiplex PCR; TCRdb holds only in-frame clones, not every one. The profile covers nearly 250,000 clones, with more than 70% appearing a single time and roughly 2% taken by the ten largest. As concerns this clone: The same CDR3 is also encoded by other DNA sequences in this sample.

This sequence originates from a woman aged 45 to 65 who had recovered from COVID-19. The sequenced material came from PBMCs or T cells enriched from blood (not recorded which). This chain links TRBV5-1 with TRBJ1-2; 7 nucleotides match TRBD1. In nucleotides, the CDR3 is TGCGCCAGCAGCTTGGGGCAGGGGGTGGACTATGGCTACACCTTC. It is translated as CASSLGQGVDYGYTF.